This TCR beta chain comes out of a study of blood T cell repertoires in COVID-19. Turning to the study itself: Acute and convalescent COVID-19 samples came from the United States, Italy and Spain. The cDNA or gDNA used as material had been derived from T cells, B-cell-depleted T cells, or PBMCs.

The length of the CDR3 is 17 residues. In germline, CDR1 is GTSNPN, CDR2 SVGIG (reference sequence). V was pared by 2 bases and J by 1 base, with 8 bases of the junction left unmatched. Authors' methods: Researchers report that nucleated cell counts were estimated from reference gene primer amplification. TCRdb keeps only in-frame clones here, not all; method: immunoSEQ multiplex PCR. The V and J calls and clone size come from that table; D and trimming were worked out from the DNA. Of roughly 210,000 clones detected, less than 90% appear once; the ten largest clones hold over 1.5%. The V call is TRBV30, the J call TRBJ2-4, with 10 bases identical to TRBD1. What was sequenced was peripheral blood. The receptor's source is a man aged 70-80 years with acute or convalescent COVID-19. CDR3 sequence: CAWSPGTGVLAKNIQYF. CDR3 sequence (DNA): TGTGCCTGGAGTCCCGGGACAGGGGTTTTGGCCAAAAACATTCAGTACTTC.